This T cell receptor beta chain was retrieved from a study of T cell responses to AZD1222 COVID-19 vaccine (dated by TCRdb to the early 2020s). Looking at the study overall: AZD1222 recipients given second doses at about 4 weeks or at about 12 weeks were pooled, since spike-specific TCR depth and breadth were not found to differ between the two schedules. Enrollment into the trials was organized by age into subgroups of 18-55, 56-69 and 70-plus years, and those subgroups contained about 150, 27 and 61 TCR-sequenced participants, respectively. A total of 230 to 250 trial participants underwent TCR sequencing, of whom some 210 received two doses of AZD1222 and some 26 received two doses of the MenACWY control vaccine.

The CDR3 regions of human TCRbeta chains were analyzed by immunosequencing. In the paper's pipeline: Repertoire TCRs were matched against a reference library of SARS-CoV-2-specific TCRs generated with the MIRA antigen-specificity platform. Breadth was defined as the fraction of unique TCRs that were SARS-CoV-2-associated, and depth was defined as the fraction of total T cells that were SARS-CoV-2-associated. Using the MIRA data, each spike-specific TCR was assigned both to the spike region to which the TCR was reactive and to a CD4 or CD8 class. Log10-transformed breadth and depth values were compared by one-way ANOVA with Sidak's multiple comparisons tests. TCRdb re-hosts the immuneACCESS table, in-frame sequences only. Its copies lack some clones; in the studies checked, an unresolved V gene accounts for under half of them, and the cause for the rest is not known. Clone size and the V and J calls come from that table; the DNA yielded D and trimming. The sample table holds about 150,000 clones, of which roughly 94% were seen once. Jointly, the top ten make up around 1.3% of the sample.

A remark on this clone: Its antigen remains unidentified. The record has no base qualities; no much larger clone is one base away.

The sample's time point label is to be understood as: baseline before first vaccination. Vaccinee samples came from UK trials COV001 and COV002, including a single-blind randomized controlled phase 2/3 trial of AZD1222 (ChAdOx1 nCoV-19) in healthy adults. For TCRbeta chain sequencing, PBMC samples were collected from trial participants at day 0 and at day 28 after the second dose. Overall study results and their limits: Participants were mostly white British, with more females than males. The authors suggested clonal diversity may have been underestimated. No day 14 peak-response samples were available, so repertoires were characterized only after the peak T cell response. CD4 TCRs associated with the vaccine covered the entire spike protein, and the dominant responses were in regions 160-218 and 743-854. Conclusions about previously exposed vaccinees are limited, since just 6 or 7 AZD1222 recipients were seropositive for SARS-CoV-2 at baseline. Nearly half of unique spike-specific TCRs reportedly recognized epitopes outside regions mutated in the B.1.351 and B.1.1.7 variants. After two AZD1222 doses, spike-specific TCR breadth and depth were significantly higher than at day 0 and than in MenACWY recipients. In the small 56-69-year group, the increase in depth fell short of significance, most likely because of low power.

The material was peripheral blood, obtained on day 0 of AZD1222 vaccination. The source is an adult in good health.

The DNA sequence follows: TGTGCCAGTTCAGGGATTGGGTACACTGAAGCTTTCTTT. Protein translation: CASSGIGYTEAFF. The rearrangement combines TRBV19 with TRBJ1-1, with a weak D call of TRBD1 (5 bases match). V is reduced by 8 bases and J by 3 bases, leaving a spacing of 13 bases between them. The germline V gene (reference sequence) specifies LNHDA as CDR1 and SQIVND as CDR2. The CDR3 measures 13 amino acids from cysteine to phenylalanine. Only CDR3 DNA is held: 39 bases, read in frame from base 1.